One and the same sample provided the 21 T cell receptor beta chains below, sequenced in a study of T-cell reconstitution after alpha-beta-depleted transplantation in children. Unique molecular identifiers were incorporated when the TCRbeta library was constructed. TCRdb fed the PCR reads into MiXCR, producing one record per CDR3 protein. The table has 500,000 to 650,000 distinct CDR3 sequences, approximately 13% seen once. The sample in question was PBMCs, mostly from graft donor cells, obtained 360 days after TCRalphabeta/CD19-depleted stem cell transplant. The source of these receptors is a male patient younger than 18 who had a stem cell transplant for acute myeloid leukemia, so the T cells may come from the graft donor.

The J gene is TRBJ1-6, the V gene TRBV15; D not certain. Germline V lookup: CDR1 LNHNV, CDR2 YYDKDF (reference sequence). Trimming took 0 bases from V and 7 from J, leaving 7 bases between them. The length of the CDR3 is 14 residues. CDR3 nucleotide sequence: TGTGCCACCAGCAGAGATGGCAAGAATTCACCCCTCCACTTT. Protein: CATSRDGKNSPLHF.

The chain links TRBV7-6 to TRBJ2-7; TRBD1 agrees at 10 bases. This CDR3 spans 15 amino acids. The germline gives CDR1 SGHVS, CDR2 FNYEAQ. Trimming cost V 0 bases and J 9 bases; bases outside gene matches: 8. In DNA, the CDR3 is TGTGCCAGCAGCTTAGCTGGGACAGGGGCCGTGGGGCAGTACTTC. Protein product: CASSLAGTGAVGQYF.

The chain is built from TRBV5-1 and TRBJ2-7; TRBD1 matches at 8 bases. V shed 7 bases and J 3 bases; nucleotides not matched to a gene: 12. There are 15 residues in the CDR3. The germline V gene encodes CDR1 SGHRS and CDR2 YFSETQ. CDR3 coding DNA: TGCGCCAGCCAAGAATCCGGGACAGGACACTACGAGCAGTACTTC. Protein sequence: CASQESGTGHYEQYF.

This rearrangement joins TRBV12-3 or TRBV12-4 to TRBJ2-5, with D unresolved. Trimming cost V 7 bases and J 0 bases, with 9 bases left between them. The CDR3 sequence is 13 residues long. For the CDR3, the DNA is TGTGCCAGCACCTTACCCTACCAAGAGACCCAGTACTTC. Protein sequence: CASTLPYQETQYF.

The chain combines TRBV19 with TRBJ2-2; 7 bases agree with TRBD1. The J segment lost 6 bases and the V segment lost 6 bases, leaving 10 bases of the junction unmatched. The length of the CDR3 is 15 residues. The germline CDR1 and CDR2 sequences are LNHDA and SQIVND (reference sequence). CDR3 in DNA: TGTGCCAGTAGGATACTTTACAGGGGAGCCGGGGAGCTGTTTTTT. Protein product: CASRILYRGAGELFF.

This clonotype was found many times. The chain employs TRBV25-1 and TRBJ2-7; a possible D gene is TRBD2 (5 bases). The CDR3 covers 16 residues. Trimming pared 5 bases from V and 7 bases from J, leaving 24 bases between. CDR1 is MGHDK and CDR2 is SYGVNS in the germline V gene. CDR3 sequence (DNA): TGTGCCAGCAGTCCGGGATGGGAAGTTCCTTCGCGGGAGCAGTACTTC. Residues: CASSPGWEVPSREQYF.

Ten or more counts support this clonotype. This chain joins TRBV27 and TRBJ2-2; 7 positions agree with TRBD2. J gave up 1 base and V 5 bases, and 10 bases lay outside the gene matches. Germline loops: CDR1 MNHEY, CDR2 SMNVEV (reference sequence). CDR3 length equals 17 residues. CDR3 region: CASSPPGLAENTGELFF. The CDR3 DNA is TGTGCCAGCAGTCCCCCAGGGCTAGCGGAGAACACCGGGGAGCTGTTTTTT.

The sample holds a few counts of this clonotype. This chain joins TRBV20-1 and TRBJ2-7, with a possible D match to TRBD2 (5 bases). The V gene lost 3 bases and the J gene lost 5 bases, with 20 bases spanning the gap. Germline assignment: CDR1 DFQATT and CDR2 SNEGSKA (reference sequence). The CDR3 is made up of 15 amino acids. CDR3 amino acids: CSASTLRELADEQYF. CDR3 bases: TGCAGTGCTAGCACTCTGAGGGAGTTGGCGGACGAGCAGTACTTC.

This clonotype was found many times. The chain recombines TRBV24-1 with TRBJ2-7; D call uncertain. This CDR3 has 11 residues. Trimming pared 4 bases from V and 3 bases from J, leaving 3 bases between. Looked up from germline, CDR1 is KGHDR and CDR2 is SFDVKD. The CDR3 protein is CATSENYEQYF. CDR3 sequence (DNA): TGTGCCACCAGTGAAAACTACGAGCAGTACTTC.

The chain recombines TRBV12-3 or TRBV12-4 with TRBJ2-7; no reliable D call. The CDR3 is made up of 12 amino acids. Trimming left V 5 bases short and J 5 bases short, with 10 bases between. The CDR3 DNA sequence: TGTGCCAGCAGTCCGCCTTCGGACGAGCAGTACTTC. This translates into CASSPPSDEQYF.

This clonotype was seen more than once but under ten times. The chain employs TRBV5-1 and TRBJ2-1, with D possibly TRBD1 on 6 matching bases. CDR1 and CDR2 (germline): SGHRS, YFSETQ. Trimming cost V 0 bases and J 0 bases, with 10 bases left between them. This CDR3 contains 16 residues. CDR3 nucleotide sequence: TGCGCCAGCAGCTTGGCAGGGGTCAGCTCCTACAATGAGCAGTTCTTC. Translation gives CASSLAGVSSYNEQFF.

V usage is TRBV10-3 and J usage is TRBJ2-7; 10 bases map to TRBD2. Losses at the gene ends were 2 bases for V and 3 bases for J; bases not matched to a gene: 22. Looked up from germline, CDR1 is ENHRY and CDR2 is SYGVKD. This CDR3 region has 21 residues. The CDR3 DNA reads TGTGCCATCAGTGAGAGGGGGGGGGACATCGGGAAAGCGGGAGGGCACTACGAGCAGTACTTC. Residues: CAISERGGDIGKAGGHYEQYF.

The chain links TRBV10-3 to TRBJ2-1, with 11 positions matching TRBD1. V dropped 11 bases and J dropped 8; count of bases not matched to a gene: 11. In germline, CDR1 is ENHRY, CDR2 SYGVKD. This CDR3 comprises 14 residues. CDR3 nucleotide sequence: TGTGCCTCCCAAGCCCGGACAGGGGGCGATGAGCAGTTCTTC. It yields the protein CASQARTGGDEQFF.

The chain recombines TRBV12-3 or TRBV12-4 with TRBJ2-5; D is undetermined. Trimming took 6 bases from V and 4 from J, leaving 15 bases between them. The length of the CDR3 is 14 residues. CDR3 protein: CASRSNGARETQYF. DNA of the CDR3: TGTGCCAGCAGATCGAACGGTGCGCGAGAGACCCAGTACTTC.

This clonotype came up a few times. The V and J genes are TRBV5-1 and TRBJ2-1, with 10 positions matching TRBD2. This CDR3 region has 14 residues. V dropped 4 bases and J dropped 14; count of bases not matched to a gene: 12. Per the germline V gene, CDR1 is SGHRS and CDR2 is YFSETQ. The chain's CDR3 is CASSAGLAAKREFF. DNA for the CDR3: TGCGCCAGCAGCGCAGGACTAGCGGCGAAACGGGAGTTCTTC.

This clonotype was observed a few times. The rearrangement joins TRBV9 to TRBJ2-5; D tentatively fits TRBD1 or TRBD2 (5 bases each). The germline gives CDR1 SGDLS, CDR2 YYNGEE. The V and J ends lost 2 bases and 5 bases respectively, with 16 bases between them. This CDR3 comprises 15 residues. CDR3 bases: TGTGCCAGCAGCGTTAGAGGGACCTACAGCGAGACCCAGTACTTC. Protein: CASSVRGTYSETQYF. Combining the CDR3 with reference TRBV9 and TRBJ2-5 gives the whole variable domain DSGVTQTPKHLITATGQRVTLRCSPRSGDLSVYWYQQSLDQGLQFLIQYYNGEERAKGNILERFSAQQFPDLHSELNLSSLELGDSALYFCASSVRGTYSETQYFGPGTRLLVL.

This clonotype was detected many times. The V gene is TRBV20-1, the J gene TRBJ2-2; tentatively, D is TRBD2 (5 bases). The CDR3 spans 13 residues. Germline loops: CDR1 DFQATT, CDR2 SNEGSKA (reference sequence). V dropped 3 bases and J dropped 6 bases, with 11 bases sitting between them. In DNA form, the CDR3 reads TGCAGTGCTAGTAGTCGGGGAGCCGGGGAGCTGTTTTTT. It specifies CSASSRGAGELFF.

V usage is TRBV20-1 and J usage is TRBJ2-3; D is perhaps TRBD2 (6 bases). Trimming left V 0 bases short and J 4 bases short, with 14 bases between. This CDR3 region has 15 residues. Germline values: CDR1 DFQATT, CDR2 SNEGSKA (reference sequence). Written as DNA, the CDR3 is TGCAGTGCTAGAGATGGAGGGAGCGGCGCAGATACGCAGTATTTT. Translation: CSARDGGSGADTQYF.

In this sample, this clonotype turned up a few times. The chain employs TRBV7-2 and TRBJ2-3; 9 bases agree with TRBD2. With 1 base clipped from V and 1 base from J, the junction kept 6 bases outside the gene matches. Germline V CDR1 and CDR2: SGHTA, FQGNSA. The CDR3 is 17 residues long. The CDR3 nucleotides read TGTGCCAGCAGCTTAGTAGCGGGAGAAATCGGCACAGATACGCAGTATTTT. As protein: CASSLVAGEIGTDTQYF.

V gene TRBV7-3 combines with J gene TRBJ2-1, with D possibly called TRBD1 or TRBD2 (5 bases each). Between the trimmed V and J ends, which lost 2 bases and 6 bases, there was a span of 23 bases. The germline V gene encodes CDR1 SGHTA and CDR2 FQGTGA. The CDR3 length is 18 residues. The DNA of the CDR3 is TGTGCCAGCAGCTTATACCTCCCGGGACGCCGGGCCCTCAATGAGCAGTTCTTC. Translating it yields CASSLYLPGRRALNEQFF. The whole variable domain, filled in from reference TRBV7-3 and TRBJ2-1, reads GAGVSQTPSNKVTEKGKYVELRCDPISGHTALYWYRQSLGQGPEFLIYFQGTGAADDSGLPNDRFFAVRPEGSVSTLKIQRTERGDSAVYLCASSLYLPGRRALNEQFFGPGTRLTVL.

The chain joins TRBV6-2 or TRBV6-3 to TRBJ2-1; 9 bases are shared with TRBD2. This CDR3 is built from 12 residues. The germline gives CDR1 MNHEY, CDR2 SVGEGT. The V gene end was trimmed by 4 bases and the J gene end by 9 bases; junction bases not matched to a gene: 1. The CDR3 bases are TGTGCCAGCAGTTTAGCGGGAGCTGAGCAGTTCTTC. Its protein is CASSLAGAEQFF.